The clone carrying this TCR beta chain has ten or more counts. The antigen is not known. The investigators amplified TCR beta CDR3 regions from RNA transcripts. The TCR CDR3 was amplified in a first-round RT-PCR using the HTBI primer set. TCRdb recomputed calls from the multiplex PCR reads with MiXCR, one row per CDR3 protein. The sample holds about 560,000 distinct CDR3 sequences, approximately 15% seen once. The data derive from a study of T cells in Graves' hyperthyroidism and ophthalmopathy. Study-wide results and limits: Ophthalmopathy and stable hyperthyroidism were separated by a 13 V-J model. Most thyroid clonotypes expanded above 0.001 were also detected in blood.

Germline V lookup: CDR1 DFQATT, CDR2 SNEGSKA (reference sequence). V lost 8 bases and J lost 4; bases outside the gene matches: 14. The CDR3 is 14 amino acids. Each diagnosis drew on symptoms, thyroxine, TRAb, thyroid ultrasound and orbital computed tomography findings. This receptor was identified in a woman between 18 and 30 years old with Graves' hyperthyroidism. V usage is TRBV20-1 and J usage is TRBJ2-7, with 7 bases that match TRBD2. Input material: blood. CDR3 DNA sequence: TGCAGTCCTTACGTCCGGGAGGCTGGGTACGAGCAGTACTTC. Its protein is CSPYVREAGYEQYF.